This T cell receptor beta chain originates from a study of T cells in Graves' hyperthyroidism and ophthalmopathy. Study-wide findings and caveats: For ophthalmopathy, model prediction preceded onset by a median 6.5 months. In blood, most of the thyroid clonotypes expanded above 0.001 were also present.

Germline V gene data show CDR1 as MNHEY and CDR2 as SMNVEV (reference sequence). CDR3 length equals 14 residues. V lost 6 bases and J 5 bases, leaving 16 bases between the germline ends. Patients aged 18 to 65 had newly diagnosed hyperthyroidism that had lasted under 2 months. Lactation, pregnancy, other autoimmune disease or uncontrolled infection led to exclusion of patients. Amplified regions were TCR beta CDR3 sequences from RNA transcripts. During a first-round RT-PCR of the TCR CDR3, the HTBI primer set was used. TCRdb re-called the multiplex PCR reads through MiXCR, storing one row per CDR3 protein. The sample lists approximately 700,000 distinct CDR3 sequences; 16% were seen once. This clonotype was observed many times. What it recognizes is unknown.

The TCR comes from a man aged 18 to 35 with Graves' hyperthyroidism. J is TRBJ1-1 and V is TRBV27; tentatively, D is TRBD1 (5 bases). Specimen: blood. This CDR3 reads CASSPRWGGTEAFF. Here the CDR3 DNA reads TGTGCCAGCAGCCCCAGATGGGGGGGGACTGAAGCTTTCTTT.